This entry lists 14 T cell receptor beta chains sequenced from one sample in a study of cytomegalovirus exposure and HLA in healthy donors. Both 60 Vbeta primers and 13 Jbeta primers went into the PCR. Some clones are missing from TCRdb's copy, which holds only in-frame ones; the method was immunoSEQ multiplex PCR. The table lists under 200,000 clones, 60% to 80% of them singletons. Sequencing was done on a sample of PBMCs. These TCRs come from a man younger than 35 in good health and CMV-seropositive.

A few counts support this clone. The CDR3 DNA is TGTGCCAGCCAGGACAGGGAATACGAGCAGTACTTC. Amino acid sequence: CASQDREYEQYF. This rearrangement joins TRBV19 to TRBJ2-7, with 8 positions matching TRBD1. This CDR3 comprises 12 residues. Germline-derived CDR1 and CDR2 are LNHDA and SQIVND (reference sequence). Trimming cost V 9 bases and J 4 bases; bases outside gene matches: 5.

The V call is TRBV6-6, the J call TRBJ1-2, with 8 bases that match TRBD1. The CDR3 runs 16 residues. V lost 6 bases and J lost 0; bases outside the gene matches: 9. Germline CDR1 reads MNHNY; CDR2 reads SVGAGI (reference sequence). CDR3 coding DNA: TGTGCCAGCAGCCGGACAGGGAAGAACCCTAACTATGGCTACACCTTC. Translating gives CASSRTGKNPNYGYTF.

V is TRBV4-3 and J is TRBJ2-2, with TRBD1 matching over 8 bases. Germline lookup yields CDR1 LGHNA and CDR2 YSLEER. With 3 bases clipped from V and 10 bases from J, the junction kept 4 bases outside the gene matches. There are 13 residues in the CDR3. CDR3 loop: CASSQVTGVELFF. The DNA of the CDR3 is TGCGCCAGCAGCCAGGTGACAGGGGTGGAGCTGTTTTTT.

This chain uses TRBV7-3 with TRBJ1-1; 9 nucleotides agree with TRBD1. The CDR3 sequence is 14 residues long. Per germline, CDR1 SGHTA and CDR2 FQGTGA. V lost 5 bases and J lost 5; bases outside the gene matches: 6. CDR3 nucleotides: TGTGCCAGCAGCCCCCGGGACAGGGCTACTGAAGCTTTCTTT. It is translated as CASSPRDRATEAFF.

The V call is TRBV11-2, the J call TRBJ2-5, with D uncertain. V lost 5 bases, J lost 1 base, and 8 bases lay in between. The CDR3 loop spans 13 amino acids. Germline-derived CDR1 and CDR2 are SGHAT and FQNNGV. The CDR3 nucleotides are TGTGCCAGCAGCCCTAGAGTCCAAGAGACCCAGTACTTC. Protein sequence: CASSPRVQETQYF.

This chain connects TRBV11-2 to TRBJ2-5; TRBD2 aligns across 7 bases. The DNA end favors TRBJ2-7, so the J call may be wrong. Germline CDR1 SGHAT, CDR2 FQNNGV. This CDR3 region has 15 residues. The CDR3 coding sequence is TGTGCCAGCACCCCCCTAGCGGCCAGCTCCTACGAGCAGTACTTC. It encodes CASTPLAASSYEQYF.

The chain joins TRBV2 to TRBJ2-5; TRBD2 might be the D (5 bases). V lost 4 bases and J lost 9, with 15 bases in between. Germline V gene sequence: CDR1 SNHLY, CDR2 FYNNEI. CDR3 length: 13 residues. The CDR3 sequence is CASSAGFVPPQYF. In nucleotides, the CDR3 is TGTGCCAGCAGTGCGGGATTCGTGCCTCCCCAGTACTTC. Combining the CDR3 with reference TRBV2 and TRBJ2-5 gives the whole variable domain EPEVTQTPSHQVTQMGQEVILRCVPISNHLYFYWYRQILGQKVEFLVSFYNNEISEKSEIFDDQFSVERPDGSNFTLKIRSTKLEDSAMYFCASSAGFVPPQYFGPGTRLLVL.

V gene TRBV7-3 combines with J gene TRBJ2-3; 8 positions agree with TRBD1. Unmatched junction bases numbered 8, after V lost 3 bases and J lost 0 bases. This CDR3 is built from 17 residues. Germline CDR1 is SGHTA and CDR2 is FQGTGA. CDR3 nucleotides: TGTGCCAGCAGCTTTGGACAGGGAGTAACTAGCACAGATACGCAGTATTTT. Translation gives CASSFGQGVTSTDTQYF.

The gene calls are TRBV7-2 and TRBJ2-3; D unresolved. V lost 4 bases and J lost 0, with 8 bases in between. The CDR3 is made up of 14 amino acids. Looked up from germline, CDR1 is SGHTA and CDR2 is FQGNSA. This CDR3 is CASSSVHSTDTQYF. The CDR3 DNA reads TGTGCCAGCAGCTCGGTCCACAGCACAGATACGCAGTATTTT.

The gene calls are TRBV5-8 and TRBJ1-5; D is undetermined. The length of the CDR3 is 15 residues. Germline lookup yields CDR1 SGHTS and CDR2 YDEGEE. Trimming removed 5 bases at V and 3 bases at J, with 15 bases between. The CDR3 is CASRPKRRPNQPQHF. The DNA for the CDR3 is TGTGCCAGCAGACCGAAGCGTAGGCCCAATCAGCCCCAGCATTTT. The variable domain in full, with the rest retrieved from reference TRBV5-8 and TRBJ1-5, is EAGVTQSPTHLIKTRGQQATLRCSPISGHTSVYWYQQALGLGLQFLLWYDEGEERNRGNFPPRFSGRQFPNYSSELNVNALELEDSALYLCASRPKRRPNQPQHFGDGTRLSIL.

This sequence joins TRBV18 and TRBJ2-7; 9 bases line up with TRBD1. V was pared by 3 bases and J by 4 bases, with 10 bases of the junction left unmatched. Germline CDR1 reads KGHSH; CDR2 reads LQKENI. The CDR3 is 16 residues long. DNA for the CDR3: TGTGCCAGCTCACCCAGGGGCGGGACAGGGACTTACGAGCAGTACTTC. Translation: CASSPRGGTGTYEQYF.

The J gene is TRBJ1-1, the V gene TRBV7-9; 7 positions match TRBD1. The CDR3 sequence is 15 residues long. The J segment lost 2 bases and the V segment lost 2 bases, leaving 5 bases of the junction unmatched. Germline assignment: CDR1 SEHNR and CDR2 FQNEAQ (reference sequence). The CDR3 spells CASSLRQGKNTEAFF. CDR3 DNA sequence: TGTGCCAGCAGCTTAAGACAGGGAAAAAACACTGAAGCTTTCTTT.

This sequence joins TRBV12-5 and TRBJ1-2; TRBD1 aligns across 7 bases. CDR1 LGHNT and CDR2 FRNRAP come from the germline V gene. V trimming: 1 base; J trimming: 2 bases; junction bases outside the gene matches: 13. The CDR3 consists of 18 residues. As DNA, the CDR3 is TGTGCTAGTGGTTTGGACAGGACAGGCGAAACCCTAAACTATGGCTACACCTTC. Its protein product is CASGLDRTGETLNYGYTF.

The CDR3 protein is CASSLERGGRNEQFF. The CDR3 coding sequence is TGCGCCAGCAGCTTGGAGCGGGGGGGCAGGAATGAGCAGTTCTTC. J is TRBJ2-1 and V is TRBV5-1; TRBD2 agrees at 10 bases. This CDR3 is built from 15 residues. CDR1 and CDR2 (germline): SGHRS, YFSETQ. Trimming took 0 bases from V and 7 from J; bases not matched to a gene: 4.